Listed below are T cell receptor beta chains from one sample, sequenced in a study of STAT5B mutations in CD4+ large granular lymphocyte leukemia. TCRdb keeps only in-frame clones here, not all; method: immunoSEQ multiplex PCR. This table holds 23,000 or so clones, approximately 80% found once. The sample consisted of CD4+ T cells from blood buffy coats. Source of these receptors: a human donor in good health. CDR3s include the opening cysteine and the closing phenylalanine or tryptophan. The order of the fields is J gene, V gene, clone size, D gene, CDR3 protein, CDR3 DNA. D genes are given only for firm matches. Some rows mark clone size as missing; the rest say once, few, many or name a class of expanded clone.

>TRBJ1-2|TRBV7-9|.|.
CASTGDPRGGYGYTF
TGTGCCAGCACCGGAGACCCACGAGGGGGGTATGGCTACACCTTC
>TRBJ2-5|TRBV6-1|.|.
CASNLQGTETQYF
TGTGCCAGCAACCTACAGGGTACGGAGACCCAGTACTTC
>TRBJ2-3|TRBV9|.|TRBD2
CASSVVGGGGTDTQYF
TGTGCCAGCAGCGTAGTTGGCGGGGGGGGAACAGATACGCAGTATTTT
>TRBJ2-2|TRBV28|.|TRBD1
CASSSGQGGELFF
TGTGCCAGCAGTTCCGGACAGGGCGGGGAGCTGTTTTTT
>TRBJ1-1|TRBV5-4|.|.
CASKEDQAFSTEASF
TGTGCCAGCAAGGAAGACCAGGCGTTTTCCACTGAAGCTTCCTTT
>TRBJ2-3|TRBV7-9|once|TRBD2
CASSFFSGRAGTDTQYF
TGTGCCAGCAGCTTTTTTTCGGGGAGGGCTGGTACAGATACGCAGTATTTT
>TRBJ2-7|TRBV4-1|.|TRBD2
CASSPGEASGSYEQYF
TGCGCCAGCAGCCCCGGCGAGGCTAGCGGTTCCTACGAGCAGTACTTC
>TRBJ2-7|TRBV7-9|.|TRBD1
CASSYGQEPSYEQYF
TGTGCCAGCAGCTACGGACAGGAGCCCTCCTACGAGCAGTACTTC
>TRBJ2-7|TRBV11-2|.|.
CASSRQATYEQYF
TGTGCCAGCAGTAGACAGGCCACCTACGAGCAGTACTTC
>TRBJ2-1|TRBV27|.|.
CASSLQGPDSYNEQFF
TGTGCCAGCAGTTTACAAGGGCCGGATTCCTACAATGAGCAGTTCTTC
>TRBJ2-3|TRBV10-3|.|.
CASDAGRRGTDTQYF
TGTGCCAGCGACGCGGGGCGGAGGGGGACAGATACGCAGTATTTT
>TRBJ2-7|TRBV6-5|.|TRBD2
CASRWAGGPYEQYF
TGTGCCAGCAGGTGGGCGGGAGGGCCATACGAGCAGTACTTC
>TRBJ2-7|TRBV2|.|TRBD2
CASSPGLAVSAEQYF
TGTGCCAGCAGTCCCGGACTAGCGGTTTCTGCCGAGCAGTACTTC
>TRBJ2-5|TRBV4-1|once|.
CASSQFPRGAGEQETQYF
TGCGCCAGCAGCCAATTCCCCCGGGGGGCAGGGGAGCAAGAGACCCAGTACTTC
>TRBJ2-3|TRBV5-4|.|TRBD2
CASSLDGRVDDTQYF
TGTGCCAGCAGCTTGGACGGGAGGGTTGATGATACGCAGTATTTT
>TRBJ2-6|TRBV23-1|.|TRBD1
CASSLRDRGRSPGANVLTF
TGCGCCAGCAGTCTTCGAGACAGGGGGCGATCCCCTGGGGCCAACGTCCTGACTTTC
>TRBJ2-7|TRBV10-3|.|TRBD1
CAISAGTGDYEQYF
TGTGCCATCAGCGCCGGGACAGGAGACTACGAGCAGTACTTC
>TRBJ2-7|TRBV6-1|.|.
CASSESWYEQYF
TGTGCCAGCAGTGAATCCTGGTACGAGCAGTACTTC
>TRBJ2-1|TRBV28|.|TRBD2
CASSASGRTVYNEQFF
TGTGCCAGCAGTGCTAGCGGGAGGACGGTCTACAATGAGCAGTTCTTC
>TRBJ1-1|TRBV30|.|.
CAWSAGGLTEAFF
TGTGCCTGGAGTGCCGGGGGGCTTACTGAAGCTTTCTTT
>TRBJ1-1|TRBV28|.|.
CASREPGMNTEAFF
TGTGCCAGCAGAGAGCCAGGAATGAACACTGAAGCTTTCTTT
>TRBJ2-5|TRBV6-6|.|TRBD1
CASSYGQEQETQYF
TGTGCCAGCAGTTATGGACAGGAACAAGAGACCCAGTACTTC
>TRBJ1-6|TRBV7-9|.|.
CASSLLGLRSPLHF
TGTGCCAGCAGCTTACTAGGGTTGAGATCACCCCTCCACTTT
>TRBJ1-2|TRBV27|.|TRBD1
CASSPTGNYGYTF
TGTGCCAGCAGCCCGACAGGGAACTATGGCTACACCTTC
>TRBJ2-1|TRBV11-3|.|TRBD2
CASSSTSDPYNEQFF
TGTGCCAGCAGCTCTACTAGCGACCCCTACAATGAGCAGTTCTTC
>TRBJ1-5|TRBV5-1|.|.
CASSLRGGQEPQHF
TGCGCCAGCAGCTTGCGGGGGGGTCAGGAGCCCCAGCATTTT
>TRBJ2-3|TRBV6-5|.|.
CASRRPGPSTDTQYF
TGTGCCAGCAGGCGACCGGGACCGAGCACAGATACGCAGTATTTT
>TRBJ2-1|TRBV4-1|once|.
CASSLGTYGYNEQFF
TGCGCCAGCAGCCTGGGGACTTATGGGTACAATGAGCAGTTCTTC
>TRBJ2-7|TRBV29-1|.|.
CSVGTLGVSYEQYF
TGCAGCGTTGGGACGCTCGGGGTTTCCTACGAGCAGTACTTC
>TRBJ2-2|TRBV5-1|.|.
CASSMGGTVNTGELFF
TGCGCCAGCAGCATGGGGGGGACAGTGAACACCGGGGAGCTGTTTTTT
>TRBJ2-7|TRBV6-5|.|.
CASRYIGGYEQYF
TGTGCCAGCAGGTATATAGGGGGCTACGAGCAGTACTTC
>TRBJ2-1|TRBV6-1|.|TRBD2
CASSGYRYGLAGGDEQFF
TGTGCCAGCAGTGGGTACCGATATGGACTAGCGGGGGGGGATGAGCAGTTCTTC
>TRBJ2-6|TRBV5-4|.|TRBD2
CASSLGGGTRGANVLTF
TGTGCCAGCAGCTTGGGGGGGGGAACACGAGGGGCCAACGTCCTGACTTTC
>TRBJ2-1|TRBV9|.|.
CASSPEVDREQFF
TGTGCCAGCAGCCCGGAGGTGGATCGGGAGCAGTTCTTC
>TRBJ1-1|TRBV2|.|TRBD1
CASGAGGLNTEAFF
TGTGCCAGCGGGGCAGGGGGATTGAACACTGAAGCTTTCTTT
>TRBJ2-1|TRBV7-6|.|.
CASSLGGTSRYNEQFF
TGTGCCAGCAGCTTAGGAGGGACAAGTAGATACAATGAGCAGTTCTTC
>TRBJ1-2|TRBV7-8|few|.
CASSPGGDYGYTF
TGTGCCAGCAGCCCCGGAGGGGACTATGGCTACACCTTC
>TRBJ1-2|TRBV6-5|.|TRBD1
CASSFQGGRRYTF
TGTGCCAGCAGTTTTCAAGGGGGCCGGCGCTACACCTTC
>TRBJ2-7|TRBV19|.|TRBD1
CASSRDRDYEQYF
TGTGCCAGTAGTCGGGACAGAGACTACGAGCAGTACTTC
>TRBJ2-3|TRBV30|.|.
CAWKRLRADTQYF
TGTGCCTGGAAACGTCTCAGGGCAGATACGCAGTATTTT
>TRBJ1-5|TRBV18|.|.
CASSPSSETQPQHF
TGTGCCAGCTCACCAAGTTCGGAGACTCAGCCCCAGCATTTT
>TRBJ2-7|TRBV29-1|.|TRBD1
CSVVNDRGGFYEQYF
TGCAGCGTTGTAAACGACAGGGGCGGGTTCTACGAGCAGTACTTC